This T cell receptor (beta chain) was found in a study of response to subunit inactivated influenza vaccine. Regarding the study as a whole: New T cells are recruited in small numbers by each seasonal influenza vaccination, according to the authors' suggestion.

Notes on this clonotype: No antigen is known for it.

TCRdb called the RT-PCR reads again in MiXCR, with one record for every CDR3 protein. The sample includes about 500,000 distinct CDR3 sequences, approximately 15% of them seen just once. V lost 4 bases to trimming and J lost 11 bases, with 17 bases between them. The CDR3 runs to 13 residues. Germline CDR1 and CDR2: LGHNA and YNFKEQ. The rearrangement links TRBV4-2 to TRBJ1-1; D is ambiguous. This clonotype was sampled from a man aged 50-75 years who received an inactivated influenza vaccine. This sample comprised CD4+ T cells sorted from PBMCs, obtained roughly 24 months after vaccination. CDR3 amino acids: CASSLERIGFAFF. CDR3 in DNA: TGTGCCAGCAGCCTCGAGCGCATTGGATTTGCTTTCTTT.